This T cell receptor beta chain was profiled in a study of T cell repertoires in cytomegalovirus infection. About the study: It was the public TCR beta signatures that indicated both CMV infection and matching HLA type.

V was clipped by 6 bases and J by 7 bases, with 19 bases between them. This CDR3 spans 14 amino acids. Germline assignment: CDR1 SQVTM and CDR2 ANQGSEA. MiXCR, applied by TCRdb to the reads, yields one record per CDR3 protein. This repertoire shows some 320,000 distinct CDR3 sequences, more than 8% found once; its top ten account for 4.3%. On this clonotype: Antigen specificity is unknown.

Findings and limits, study-wide: In two of eight donors, the top clonotype was HLA-C-restricted CMV-specific. CMV carriers having the relevant HLA were flagged by cumulative public TCR beta family frequency.

The sequencing input was PBMCs. The TCR was taken from a human donor in good health (CMV status not recorded). Some clones in this sample may be carry-over from other donors' samples. The chain combines TRBV29-1 with TRBJ2-1, with D tentatively TRBD2 (6 bases). The DNA for the CDR3 is TGCAGCGTCAAAAGCGGGTCCTTAAGTAATGAGCAGTTCTTC. Protein sequence: CSVKSGSLSNEQFF.